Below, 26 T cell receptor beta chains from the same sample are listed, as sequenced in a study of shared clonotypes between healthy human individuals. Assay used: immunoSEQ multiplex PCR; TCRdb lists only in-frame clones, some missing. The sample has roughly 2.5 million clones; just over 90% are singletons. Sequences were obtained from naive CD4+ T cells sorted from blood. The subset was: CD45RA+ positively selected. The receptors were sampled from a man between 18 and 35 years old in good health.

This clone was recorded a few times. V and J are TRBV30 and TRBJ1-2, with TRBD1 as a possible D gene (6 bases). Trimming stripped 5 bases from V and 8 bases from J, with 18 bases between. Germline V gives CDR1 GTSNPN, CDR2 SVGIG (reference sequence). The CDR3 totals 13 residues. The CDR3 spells CAWSLRGQRGYTF. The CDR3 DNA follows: TGTGCCTGGTCTTTGAGGGGACAACGCGGCTACACCTTC.

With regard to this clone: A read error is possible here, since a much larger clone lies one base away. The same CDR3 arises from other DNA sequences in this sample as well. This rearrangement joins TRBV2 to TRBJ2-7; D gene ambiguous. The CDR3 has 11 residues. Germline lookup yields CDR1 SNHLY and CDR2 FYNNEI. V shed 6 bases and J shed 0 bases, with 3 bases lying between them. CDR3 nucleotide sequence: TGTGCCAGCAGCCTCTCCTACGAGCAGTACTTC. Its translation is CASSLSYEQYF.

The CDR3 DNA reads TGCGCCAGCAGCCAAGTTCCAGGGATCTCTGGAAACACCATATATTTT. It translates to CASSQVPGISGNTIYF. V gene TRBV4-1 combines with J gene TRBJ1-3; TRBD1 might be the D (5 bases). V dropped 1 base and J dropped 0 bases, with 10 bases sitting between them. From germline, CDR1 is MGHRA and CDR2 YSYEKL. The CDR3 sequence is 16 residues long.

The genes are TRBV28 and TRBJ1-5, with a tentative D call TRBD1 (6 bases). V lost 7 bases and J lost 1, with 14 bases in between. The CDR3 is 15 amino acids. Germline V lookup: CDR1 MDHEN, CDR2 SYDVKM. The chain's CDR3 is CASMAGGGSNQPQHF. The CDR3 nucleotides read TGTGCCAGCATGGCGGGGGGCGGGAGCAATCAGCCCCAGCATTTT.

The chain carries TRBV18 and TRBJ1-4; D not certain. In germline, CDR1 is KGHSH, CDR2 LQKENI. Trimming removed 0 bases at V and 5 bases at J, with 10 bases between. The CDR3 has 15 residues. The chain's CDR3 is CASSPPGGDNEKLFF. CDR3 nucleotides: TGTGCCAGCTCACCACCGGGAGGAGACAATGAAAAACTGTTTTTT.

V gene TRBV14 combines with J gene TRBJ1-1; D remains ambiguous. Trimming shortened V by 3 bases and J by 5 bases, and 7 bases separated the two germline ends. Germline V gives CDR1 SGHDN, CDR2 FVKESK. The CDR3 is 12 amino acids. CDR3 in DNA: TGTGCCAGCAGCCATATGGGAACTGAAGCTTTCTTT. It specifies CASSHMGTEAFF.

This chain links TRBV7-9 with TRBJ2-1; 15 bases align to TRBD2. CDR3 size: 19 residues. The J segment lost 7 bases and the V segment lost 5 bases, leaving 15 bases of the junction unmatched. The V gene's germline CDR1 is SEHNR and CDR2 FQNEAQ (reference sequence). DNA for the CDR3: TGTGCCAGCAGCACCTTACATTTGGGACTAGCGGGAGGTGAGAATGAGCAGTTCTTC. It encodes CASSTLHLGLAGGENEQFF.

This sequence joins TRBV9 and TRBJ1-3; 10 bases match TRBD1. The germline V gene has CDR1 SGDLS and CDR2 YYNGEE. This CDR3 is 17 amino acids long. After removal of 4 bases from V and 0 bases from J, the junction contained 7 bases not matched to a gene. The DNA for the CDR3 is TGTGCCAGCAGCACCCGACAGGGGGCTATCTCTGGAAACACCATATATTTT. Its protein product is CASSTRQGAISGNTIYF.

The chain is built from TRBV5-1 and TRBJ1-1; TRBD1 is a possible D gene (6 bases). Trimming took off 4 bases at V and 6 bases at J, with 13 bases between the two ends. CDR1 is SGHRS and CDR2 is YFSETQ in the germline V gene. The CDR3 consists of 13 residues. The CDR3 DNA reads TGCGCCAGCAGCCCCTTACAGGGCCCTGAAGCTTTCTTT. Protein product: CASSPLQGPEAFF.

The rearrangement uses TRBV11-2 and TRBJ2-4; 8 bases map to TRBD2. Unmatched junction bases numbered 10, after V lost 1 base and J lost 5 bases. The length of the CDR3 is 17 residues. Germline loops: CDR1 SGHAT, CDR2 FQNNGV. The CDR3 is CASSLGFERGRENIQYF. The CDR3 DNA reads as TGTGCCAGCAGCTTAGGGTTCGAGCGGGGGAGGGAAAACATTCAGTACTTC.

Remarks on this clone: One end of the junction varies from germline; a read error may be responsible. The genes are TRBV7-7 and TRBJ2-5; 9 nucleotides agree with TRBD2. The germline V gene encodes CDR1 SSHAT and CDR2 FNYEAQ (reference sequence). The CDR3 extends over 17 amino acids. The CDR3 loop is CASSSQEWRGGQETQYF. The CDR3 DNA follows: TGTGCTAGCAGCTCCCAGGAGTGGCGGGGGGGCCAGGAGACCCAGTACTTC.

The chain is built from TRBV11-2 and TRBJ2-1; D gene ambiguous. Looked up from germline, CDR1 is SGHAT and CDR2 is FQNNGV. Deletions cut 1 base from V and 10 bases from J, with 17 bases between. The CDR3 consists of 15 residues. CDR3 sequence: CASSLARDLRGEQFF. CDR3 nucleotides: TGTGCCAGCAGCTTAGCCCGAGACCTGCGCGGAGAGCAGTTCTTC.

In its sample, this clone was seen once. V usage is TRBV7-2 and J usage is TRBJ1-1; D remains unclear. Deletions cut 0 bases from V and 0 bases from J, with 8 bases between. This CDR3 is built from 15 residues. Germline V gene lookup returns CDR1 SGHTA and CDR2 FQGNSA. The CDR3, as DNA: TGTGCCAGCAGCTTAGCCGGTGATCTGAACACTGAAGCTTTCTTT. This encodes CASSLAGDLNTEAFF.

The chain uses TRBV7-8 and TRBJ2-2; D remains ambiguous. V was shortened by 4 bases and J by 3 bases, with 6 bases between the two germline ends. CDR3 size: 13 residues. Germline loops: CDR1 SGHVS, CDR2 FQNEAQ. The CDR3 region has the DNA TGTGCCAGCAGCTGGAGCCACACCGGGGAGCTGTTTTTT. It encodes CASSWSHTGELFF.

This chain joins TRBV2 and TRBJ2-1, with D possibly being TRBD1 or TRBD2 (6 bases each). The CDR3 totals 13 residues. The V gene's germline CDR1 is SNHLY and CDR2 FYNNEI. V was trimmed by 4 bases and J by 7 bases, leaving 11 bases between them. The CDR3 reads CASSVGGGNEQFF. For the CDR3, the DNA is TGTGCCAGCAGTGTAGGAGGGGGGAATGAGCAGTTCTTC.

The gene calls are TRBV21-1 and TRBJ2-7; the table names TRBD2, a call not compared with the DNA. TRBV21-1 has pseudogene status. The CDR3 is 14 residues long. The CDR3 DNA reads TGTGCCAGCAGTGGACTATCCGGGGGGCGCGAGCAGTACTTC. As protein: CASSGLSGGREQYF.

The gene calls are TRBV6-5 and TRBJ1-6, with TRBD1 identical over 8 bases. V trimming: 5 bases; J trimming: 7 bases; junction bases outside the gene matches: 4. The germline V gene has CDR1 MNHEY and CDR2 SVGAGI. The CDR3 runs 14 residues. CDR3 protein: CASSRDRGNSPLHF. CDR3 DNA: TGTGCCAGCAGTCGAGACAGGGGAAATTCACCCCTCCACTTT.

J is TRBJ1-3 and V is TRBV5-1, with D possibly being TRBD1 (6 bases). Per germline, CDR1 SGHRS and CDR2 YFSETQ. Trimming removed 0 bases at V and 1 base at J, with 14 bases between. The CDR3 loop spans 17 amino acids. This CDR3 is CASSLEGGRRSGNTIYF. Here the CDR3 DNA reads TGCGCCAGCAGCTTGGAAGGGGGGCGAAGGTCTGGAAACACCATATATTTT.

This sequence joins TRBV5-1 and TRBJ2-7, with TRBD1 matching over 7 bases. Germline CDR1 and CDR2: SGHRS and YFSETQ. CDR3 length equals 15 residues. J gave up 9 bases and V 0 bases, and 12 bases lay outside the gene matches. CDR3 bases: TGCGCCAGCAGCTTGGTCGACAGGGCGACTGGTGGGCAGTACTTC. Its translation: CASSLVDRATGGQYF.

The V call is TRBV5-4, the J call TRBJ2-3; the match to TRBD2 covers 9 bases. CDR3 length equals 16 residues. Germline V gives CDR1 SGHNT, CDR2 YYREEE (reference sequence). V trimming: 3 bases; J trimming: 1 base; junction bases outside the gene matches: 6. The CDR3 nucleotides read TGTGCCAGCAGCTCACACTCTAGCGGGGGCACAGATACGCAGTATTTT. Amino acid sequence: CASSSHSSGGTDTQYF.

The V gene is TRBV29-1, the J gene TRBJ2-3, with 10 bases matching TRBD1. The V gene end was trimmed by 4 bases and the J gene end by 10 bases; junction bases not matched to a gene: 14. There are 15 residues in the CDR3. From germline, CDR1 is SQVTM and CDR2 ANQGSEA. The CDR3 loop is CSVAGTGDPRVAQYF. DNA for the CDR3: TGCAGCGTTGCCGGGACAGGGGATCCCCGGGTCGCGCAGTATTTT.

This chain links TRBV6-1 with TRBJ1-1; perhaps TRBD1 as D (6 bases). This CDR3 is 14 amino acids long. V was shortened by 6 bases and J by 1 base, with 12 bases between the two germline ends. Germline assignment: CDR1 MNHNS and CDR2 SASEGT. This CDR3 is CASSYRDKNTEAFF. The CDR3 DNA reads TGTGCCAGCAGCTACCGGGACAAGAACACTGAAGCTTTCTTT.

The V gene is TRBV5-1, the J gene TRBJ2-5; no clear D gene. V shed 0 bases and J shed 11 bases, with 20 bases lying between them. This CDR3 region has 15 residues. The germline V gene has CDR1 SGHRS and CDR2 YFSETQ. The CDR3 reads CASSLGPRERPEQYF. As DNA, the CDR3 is TGCGCCAGCAGCTTGGGACCACGCGAAAGGCCAGAGCAGTACTTC.

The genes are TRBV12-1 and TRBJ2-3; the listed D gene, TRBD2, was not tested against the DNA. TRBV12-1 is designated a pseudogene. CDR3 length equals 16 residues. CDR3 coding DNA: TGTGCCAGCAGCATCGGGACTCCCCGAGGGACAGATACGCAGTATTTT. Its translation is CASSIGTPRGTDTQYF.

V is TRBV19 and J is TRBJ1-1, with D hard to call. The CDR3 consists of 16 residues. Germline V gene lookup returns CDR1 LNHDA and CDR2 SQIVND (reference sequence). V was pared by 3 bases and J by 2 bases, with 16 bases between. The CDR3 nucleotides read TGTGCCAGTAGTATGAAGGATTTCCGATATAACACTGAAGCTTTCTTT. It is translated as CASSMKDFRYNTEAFF.

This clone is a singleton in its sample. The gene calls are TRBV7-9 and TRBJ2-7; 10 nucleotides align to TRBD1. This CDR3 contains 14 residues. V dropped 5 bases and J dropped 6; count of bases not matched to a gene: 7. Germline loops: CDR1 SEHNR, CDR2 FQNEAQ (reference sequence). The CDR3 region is CASSADRGFSEQYF. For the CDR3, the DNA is TGTGCCAGCAGCGCGGACAGGGGGTTTTCCGAGCAGTACTTC.